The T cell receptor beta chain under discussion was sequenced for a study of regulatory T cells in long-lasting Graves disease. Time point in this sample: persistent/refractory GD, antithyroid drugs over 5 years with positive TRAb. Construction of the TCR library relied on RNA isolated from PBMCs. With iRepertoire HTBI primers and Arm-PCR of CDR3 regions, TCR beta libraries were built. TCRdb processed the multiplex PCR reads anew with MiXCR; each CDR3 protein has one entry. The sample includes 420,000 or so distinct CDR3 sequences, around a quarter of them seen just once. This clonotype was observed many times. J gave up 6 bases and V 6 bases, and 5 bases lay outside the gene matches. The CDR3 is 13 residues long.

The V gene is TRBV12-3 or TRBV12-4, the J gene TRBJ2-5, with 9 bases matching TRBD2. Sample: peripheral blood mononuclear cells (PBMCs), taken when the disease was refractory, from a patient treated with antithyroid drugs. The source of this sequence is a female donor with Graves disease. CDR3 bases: TGTGCCAGCAGGACTAGCGGTAGAAAGACCCAGTACTTC. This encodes CASRTSGRKTQYF.